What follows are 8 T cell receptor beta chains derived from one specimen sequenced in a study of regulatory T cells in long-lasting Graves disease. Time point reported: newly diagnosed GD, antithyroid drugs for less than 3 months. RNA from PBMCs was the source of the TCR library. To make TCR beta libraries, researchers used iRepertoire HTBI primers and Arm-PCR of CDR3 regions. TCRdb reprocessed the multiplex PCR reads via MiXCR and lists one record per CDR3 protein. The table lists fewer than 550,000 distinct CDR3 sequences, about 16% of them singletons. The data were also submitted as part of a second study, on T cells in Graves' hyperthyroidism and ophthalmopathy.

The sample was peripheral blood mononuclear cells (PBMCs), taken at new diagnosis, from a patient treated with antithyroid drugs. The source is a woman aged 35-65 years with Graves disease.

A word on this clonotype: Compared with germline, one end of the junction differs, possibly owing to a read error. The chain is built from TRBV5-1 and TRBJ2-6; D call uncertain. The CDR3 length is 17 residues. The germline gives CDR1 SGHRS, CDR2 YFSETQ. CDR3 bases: TGTGCCAGCAGCGCCTACCTCTATATATCAGGGGCCAACGTCCTGACTTTC. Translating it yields CASSAYLYISGANVLTF. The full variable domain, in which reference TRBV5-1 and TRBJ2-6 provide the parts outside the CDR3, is KAGVTQTPRYLIKTRGQQVTLSCSPISGHRSVSWYQQTPGQGLQFLFEYFSETQRNKGNFPGRFSGRQFSNSRSEMNVSTLELGDSALYLCASSAYLYISGANVLTFGAGSRLTVL.

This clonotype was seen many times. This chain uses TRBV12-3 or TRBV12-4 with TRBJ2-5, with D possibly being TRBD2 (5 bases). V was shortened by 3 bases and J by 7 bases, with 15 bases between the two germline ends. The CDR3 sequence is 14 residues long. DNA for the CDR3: TGTGCCAGCAGTTTTGTCCTAGCCAAGGGGACCCAGTACTTC. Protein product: CASSFVLAKGTQYF.

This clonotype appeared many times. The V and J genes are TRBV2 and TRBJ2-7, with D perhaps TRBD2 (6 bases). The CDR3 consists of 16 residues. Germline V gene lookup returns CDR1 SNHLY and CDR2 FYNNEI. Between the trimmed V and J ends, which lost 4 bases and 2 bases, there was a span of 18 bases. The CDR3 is CASSGGWGSGTYEQYF. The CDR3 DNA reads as TGTGCCAGCAGTGGGGGTTGGGGTAGCGGCACCTACGAGCAGTACTTC. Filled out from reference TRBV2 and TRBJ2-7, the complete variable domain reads EPEVTQTPSHQVTQMGQEVILRCVPISNHLYFYWYRQILGQKVEFLVSFYNNEISEKSEIFDDQFSVERPDGSNFTLKIRSTKLEDSAMYFCASSGGWGSGTYEQYFGPGTRLTVT.

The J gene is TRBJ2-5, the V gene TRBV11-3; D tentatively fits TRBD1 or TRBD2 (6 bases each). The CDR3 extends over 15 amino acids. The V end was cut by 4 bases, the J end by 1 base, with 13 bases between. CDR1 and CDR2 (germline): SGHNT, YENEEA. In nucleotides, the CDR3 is TGTGCCAGCAGCTCCCTTTGGGGGGCCCAAGAGACCCAGTACTTC. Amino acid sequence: CASSSLWGAQETQYF. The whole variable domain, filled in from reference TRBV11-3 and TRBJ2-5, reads EAGVVQSPRYKIIEKKQPVAFWCNPISGHNTLYWYLQNLGQGPELLIRYENEEAVDDSQLPKDRFSAERLKGVDSTLKIQPAELGDSAVYLCASSSLWGAQETQYFGPGTRLLVL.

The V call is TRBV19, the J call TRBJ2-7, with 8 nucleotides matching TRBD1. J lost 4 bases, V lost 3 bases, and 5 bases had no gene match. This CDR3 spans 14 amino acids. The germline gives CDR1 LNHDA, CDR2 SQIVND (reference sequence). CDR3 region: CASSMKDREYEQYF. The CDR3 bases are TGTGCCAGTAGTATGAAGGACAGGGAATACGAGCAGTACTTC.

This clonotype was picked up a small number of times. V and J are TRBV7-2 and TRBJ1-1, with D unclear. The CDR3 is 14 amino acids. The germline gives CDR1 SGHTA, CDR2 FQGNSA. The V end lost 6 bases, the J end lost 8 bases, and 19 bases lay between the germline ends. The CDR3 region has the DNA TGTGCCAGCAGTTCGATGGAGGTTAGGCCCGAAGCTTTCTTT. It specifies CASSSMEVRPEAFF.

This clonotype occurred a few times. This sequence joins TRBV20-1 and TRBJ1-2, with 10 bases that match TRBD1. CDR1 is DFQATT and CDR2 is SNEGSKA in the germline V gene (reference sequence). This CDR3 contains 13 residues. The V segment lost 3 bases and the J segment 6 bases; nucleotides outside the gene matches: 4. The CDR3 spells CSASGTGVDGYTF. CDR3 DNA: TGCAGTGCTAGCGGGACAGGGGTAGATGGCTACACCTTC.

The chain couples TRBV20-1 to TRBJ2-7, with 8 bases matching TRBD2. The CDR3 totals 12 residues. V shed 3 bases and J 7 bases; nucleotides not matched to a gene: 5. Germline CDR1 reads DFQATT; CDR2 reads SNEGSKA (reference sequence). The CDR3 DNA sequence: TGCAGTGCTAGCGGGGGGGCTTGGGAGCAGTACTTC. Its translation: CSASGGAWEQYF.